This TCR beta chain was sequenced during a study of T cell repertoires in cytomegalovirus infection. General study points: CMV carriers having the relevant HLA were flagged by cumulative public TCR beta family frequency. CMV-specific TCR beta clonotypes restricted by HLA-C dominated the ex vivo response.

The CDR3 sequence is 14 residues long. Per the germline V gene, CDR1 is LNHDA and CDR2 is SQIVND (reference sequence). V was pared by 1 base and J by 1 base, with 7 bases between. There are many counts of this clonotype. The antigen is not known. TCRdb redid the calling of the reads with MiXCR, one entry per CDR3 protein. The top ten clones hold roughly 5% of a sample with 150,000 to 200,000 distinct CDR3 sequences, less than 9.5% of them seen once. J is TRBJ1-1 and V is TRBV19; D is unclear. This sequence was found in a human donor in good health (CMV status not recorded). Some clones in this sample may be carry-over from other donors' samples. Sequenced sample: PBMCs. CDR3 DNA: TGTGCCAGTAGTATAGCGGGCTGGAACACTGAAGCTTTCTTT. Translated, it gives CASSIAGWNTEAFF.